What follows is one T cell receptor (beta chain) and its context. The antigen remains undetermined. The junction does not match germline at one end; this may be a read error. Germline CDR1 is SGHVS and CDR2 is FQNEAQ. The CDR3 contains 11 residues. The source of the sample is a study of regulatory T cells in long-lasting Graves disease. On the study more broadly: Persistent Graves' disease denoted over 5 years of antithyroid drugs plus positive TSH receptor antibodies.

The sample's time point: persistent/refractory GD, antithyroid drugs over 5 years with positive TRAb. The TCR library was made from RNA extracted from PBMCs. Study-wide findings and caveats: What was studied was peripheral blood only, and not thyroid tissue. Shared public clonotypes totalled 2,741 in persistent patients, compared with about 930 in new patients. Persistent disease was associated with favored TRBV28 usage and with favored use of TRBJ1-2 and TRBJ2-5.

CDR3 regions were amplified by Arm-PCR using iRepertoire HTBI primers to build TCR beta libraries. TCRdb itself ran the multiplex PCR reads through MiXCR, one entry per CDR3 protein. Of approximately 500,000 distinct CDR3 sequences in the sample, about 22% were seen once. The genes are TRBV7-8 and TRBJ2-7; D is possibly TRBD2 (6 bases). Sequenced here: peripheral blood mononuclear cells (PBMCs), sampled when the disease was refractory, from a patient treated with antithyroid drugs. The TCR sequence derives from a female donor with Graves disease. The CDR3 protein is CASSLGRDSIF. CDR3 in DNA: TGTGCCAGCAGCTTAGGGCGGGACTCAATATTC.